This TCR beta chain appears in the sequencing data of a study of graft-versus-host responses after intestinal transplantation. Notes on the study in general: Among recipient marrow samples, GvH clones were found; some appeared first in ileum or blood.

Profiling relied on immunoSEQ multiplex PCR, and the TCRdb table lists in-frame clones only, not all of them. The sample shows 150,000 or so clones, 80% to 95% of them seen only once. To note about this clone: What it binds is not known.

This sample comprised unstimulated CD4+ T cells sorted from spleen or lymph node cells, obtained before intestinal transplant. The origin of this receptor is a human donor who received an intestinal transplant.

The DNA of the CDR3 is TGTGCCAGCAGCGCCACAGGGTTGGGGGAAAAACTGTTTTTT. Its protein is CASSATGLGEKLFF. The chain uses TRBV5-8 and TRBJ1-4; possible D gene TRBD1, 6 bases. The V and J ends lost 4 bases and 8 bases respectively, with 15 bases between them. There are 14 residues in the CDR3. The germline V gene encodes CDR1 SGHTS and CDR2 YDEGEE.